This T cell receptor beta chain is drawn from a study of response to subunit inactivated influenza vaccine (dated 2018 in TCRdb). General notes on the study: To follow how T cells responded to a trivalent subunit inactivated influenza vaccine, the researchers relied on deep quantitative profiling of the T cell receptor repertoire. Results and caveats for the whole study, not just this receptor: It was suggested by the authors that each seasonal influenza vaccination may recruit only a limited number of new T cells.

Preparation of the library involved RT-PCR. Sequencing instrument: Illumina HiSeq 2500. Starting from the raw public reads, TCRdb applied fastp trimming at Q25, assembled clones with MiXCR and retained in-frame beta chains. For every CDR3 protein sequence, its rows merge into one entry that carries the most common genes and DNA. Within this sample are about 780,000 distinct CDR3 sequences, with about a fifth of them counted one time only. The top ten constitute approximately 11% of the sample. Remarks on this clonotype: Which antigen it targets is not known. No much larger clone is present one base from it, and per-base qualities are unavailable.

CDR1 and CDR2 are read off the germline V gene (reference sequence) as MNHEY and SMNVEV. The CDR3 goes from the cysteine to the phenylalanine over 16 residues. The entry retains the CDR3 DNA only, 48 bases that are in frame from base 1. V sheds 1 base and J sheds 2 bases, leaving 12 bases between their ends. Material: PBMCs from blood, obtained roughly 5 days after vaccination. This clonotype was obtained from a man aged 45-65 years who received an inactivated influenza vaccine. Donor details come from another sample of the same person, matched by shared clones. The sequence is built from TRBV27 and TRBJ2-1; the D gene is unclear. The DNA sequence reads TGTGCCAGCAGTTTATTATTTTCATCAACCTACAATGAGCAGTTCTTC. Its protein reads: CASSLLFSSTYNEQFF.